The next 4 T cell receptor beta chains were all read from a single sample in a study of memory CD4+ T cells and cytomegalovirus serostatus. Single viable CD3+CD4+CD8-CD45RO+ cells were sorted as the memory CD4+ T cells. Data came from immunoSEQ multiplex PCR; TCRdb stores just in-frame clones and leaves some out. The sample yields 60,000 to 70,000 clones, roughly 80% seen once. The sample comprised memory CD4+ T cells from blood. Receptors originate from an adult in good health and CMV-seronegative. Some clones in this sample may be carry-over from other donors' samples.

The chain employs TRBV28 and TRBJ2-5; D is uncertain. Looked up from germline, CDR1 is MDHEN and CDR2 is SYDVKM. The germline V and J ends were trimmed by 6 bases and 5 bases, with 13 bases remaining between them. The CDR3 is made up of 13 amino acids. CDR3 sequence reads: CASRQQSRETQYF. CDR3 sequence (DNA): TGTGCCAGCAGGCAACAGTCCCGGGAGACCCAGTACTTC.

The V call is TRBV29-1, the J call TRBJ1-5, with D maybe TRBD1 (6 bases). The length of the CDR3 is 13 residues. With 6 bases removed from V and 6 bases from J, the gap between germline ends came to 15 bases. Germline CDR1 SQVTM, CDR2 ANQGSEA. The CDR3: CSVLQGWGQPQHF. The CDR3 DNA sequence: TGCAGCGTCCTACAGGGATGGGGTCAGCCCCAGCATTTT.

This chain uses TRBV7-2 with TRBJ2-5; maybe TRBD2 (5 bases). Germline V gene sequence: CDR1 SGHTA, CDR2 FQGNSA. The V and J ends lost 5 bases and 5 bases respectively, with 18 bases between them. The CDR3 totals 15 residues. The DNA of the CDR3 is TGTGCCAGCAGCGTGAGGGTAGCGTTGGGGGAGACCCAGTACTTC. Its translation: CASSVRVALGETQYF.

V and J are TRBV18 and TRBJ2-1; 8 bases match TRBD1. Unmatched junction bases numbered 2, after V lost 3 bases and J lost 1 base. CDR3 size: 15 residues. The germline CDR1 and CDR2 sequences are KGHSH and LQKENI. The CDR3 DNA reads TGTGCCAGCTCACCGGACAGGGCATCCTACAATGAGCAGTTCTTC. Protein product: CASSPDRASYNEQFF.